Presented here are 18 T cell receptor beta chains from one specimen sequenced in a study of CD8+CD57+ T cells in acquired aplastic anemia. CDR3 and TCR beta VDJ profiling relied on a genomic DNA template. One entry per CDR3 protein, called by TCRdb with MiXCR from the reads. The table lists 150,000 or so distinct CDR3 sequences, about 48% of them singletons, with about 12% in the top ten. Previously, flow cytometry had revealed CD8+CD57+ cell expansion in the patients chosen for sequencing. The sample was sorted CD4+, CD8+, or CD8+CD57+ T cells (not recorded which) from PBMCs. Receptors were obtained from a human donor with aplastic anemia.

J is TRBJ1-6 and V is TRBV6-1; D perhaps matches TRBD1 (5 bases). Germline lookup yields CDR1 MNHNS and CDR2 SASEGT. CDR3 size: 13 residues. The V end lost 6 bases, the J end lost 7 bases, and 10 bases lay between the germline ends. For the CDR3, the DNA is TGTGCCAGCAGATCGCAGGGAAATTCACCCCTCCACTTT. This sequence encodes CASRSQGNSPLHF.

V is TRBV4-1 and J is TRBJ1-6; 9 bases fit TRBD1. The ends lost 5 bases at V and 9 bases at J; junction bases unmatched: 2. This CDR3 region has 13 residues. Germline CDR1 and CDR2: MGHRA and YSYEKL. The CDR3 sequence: CASSWGQGSPLHF. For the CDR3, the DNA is TGCGCCAGCAGCTGGGGACAGGGTTCACCCCTCCACTTT.

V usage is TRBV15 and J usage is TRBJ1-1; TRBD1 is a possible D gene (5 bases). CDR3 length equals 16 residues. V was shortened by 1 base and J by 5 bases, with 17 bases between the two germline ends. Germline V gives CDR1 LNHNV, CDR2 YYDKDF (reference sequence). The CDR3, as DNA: TGTGCCACCAGCAGAGCCCATGCCAGGGTCGGTACTGAAGCTTTCTTT. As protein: CATSRAHARVGTEAFF. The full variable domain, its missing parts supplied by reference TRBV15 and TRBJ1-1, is DAMVIQNPRYQVTQFGKPVTLSCSQTLNHNVMYWYQQKSSQAPKLLFHYYDKDFNNEADTPDNFQSRRPNTSFCFLDIRSPGLGDTAMYLCATSRAHARVGTEAFFGQGTRLTVV.

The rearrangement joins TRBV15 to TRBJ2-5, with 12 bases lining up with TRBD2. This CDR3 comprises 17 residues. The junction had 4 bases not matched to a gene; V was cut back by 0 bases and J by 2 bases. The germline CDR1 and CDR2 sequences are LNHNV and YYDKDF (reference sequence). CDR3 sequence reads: CATSRDRTSGEQETQYF. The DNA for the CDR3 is TGTGCCACCAGCAGAGATCGGACTAGCGGGGAACAAGAGACCCAGTACTTC.

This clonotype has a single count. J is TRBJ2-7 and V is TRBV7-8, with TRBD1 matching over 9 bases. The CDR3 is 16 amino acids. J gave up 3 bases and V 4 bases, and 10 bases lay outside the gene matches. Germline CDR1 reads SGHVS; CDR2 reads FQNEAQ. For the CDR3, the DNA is TGTGCCAGCAGCTCGGGACAGGGAAGTAATATCTACGAGCAGTACTTC. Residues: CASSSGQGSNIYEQYF.

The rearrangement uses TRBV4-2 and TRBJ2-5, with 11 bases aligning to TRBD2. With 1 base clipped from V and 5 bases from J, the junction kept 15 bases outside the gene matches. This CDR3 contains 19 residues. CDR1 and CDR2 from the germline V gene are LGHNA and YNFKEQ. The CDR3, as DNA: TGTGCCAGCAGCCAAGGTGGTAGCGGGGGGGCCGGGTTCCGGGAGACCCAGTACTTC. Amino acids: CASSQGGSGGAGFRETQYF.

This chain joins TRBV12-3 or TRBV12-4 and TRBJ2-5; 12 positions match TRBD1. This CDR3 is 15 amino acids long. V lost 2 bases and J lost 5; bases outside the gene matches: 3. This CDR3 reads CASSLRDRGLETQYF. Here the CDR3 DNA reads TGTGCCAGCAGTTTAAGGGACAGGGGGCTGGAGACCCAGTACTTC.

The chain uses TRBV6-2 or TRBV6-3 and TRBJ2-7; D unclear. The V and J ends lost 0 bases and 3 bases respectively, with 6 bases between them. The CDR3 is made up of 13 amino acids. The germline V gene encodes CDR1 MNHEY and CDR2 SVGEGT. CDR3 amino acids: CASSYSGSYEQYF. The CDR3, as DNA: TGTGCCAGCAGTTACTCGGGCAGCTACGAGCAGTACTTC.

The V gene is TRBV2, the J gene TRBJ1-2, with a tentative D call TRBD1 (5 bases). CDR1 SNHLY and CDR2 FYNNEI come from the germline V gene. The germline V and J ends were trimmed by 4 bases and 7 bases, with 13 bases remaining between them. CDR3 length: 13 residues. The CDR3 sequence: CASSAGPGFGYTF. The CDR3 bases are TGTGCCAGCAGTGCAGGCCCAGGGTTTGGCTACACCTTC.

DNA of the CDR3: TGCAGCGCTACCGATCAGGGACAGGCCTATGAGCAGTTCTTC. Protein sequence: CSATDQGQAYEQFF. This rearrangement joins TRBV29-1 to TRBJ2-1, with TRBD1 identical over 8 bases. This CDR3 is built from 14 residues. In germline, CDR1 is SQVTM, CDR2 ANQGSEA. The V segment lost 7 bases and the J segment 8 bases; nucleotides outside the gene matches: 13.

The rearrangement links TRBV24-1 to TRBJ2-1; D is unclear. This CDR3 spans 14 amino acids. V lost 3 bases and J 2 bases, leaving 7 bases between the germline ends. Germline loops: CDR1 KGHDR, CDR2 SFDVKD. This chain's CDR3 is CATSDQRTYNEQFF. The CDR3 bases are TGTGCCACCAGTGATCAGCGCACCTACAATGAGCAGTTCTTC.

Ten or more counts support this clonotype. The DNA of the CDR3 is TGTGCCAGCAGTTTAGCAGGGGGTAATTCACCCCTCCACTTT. Amino acid sequence: CASSLAGGNSPLHF. V and J are TRBV12-3 or TRBV12-4 and TRBJ1-6; D perhaps matches TRBD1 (6 bases). The CDR3 loop spans 14 amino acids. Trimming left V 0 bases short and J 6 bases short, with 6 bases between.

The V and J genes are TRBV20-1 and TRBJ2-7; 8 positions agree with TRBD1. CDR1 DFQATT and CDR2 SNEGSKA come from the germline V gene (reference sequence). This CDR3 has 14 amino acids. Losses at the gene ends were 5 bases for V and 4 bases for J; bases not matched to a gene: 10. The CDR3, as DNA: TGCAGTGCTGTGTCCGGGACAGGTGTTTACGAGCAGTACTTC. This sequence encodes CSAVSGTGVYEQYF.

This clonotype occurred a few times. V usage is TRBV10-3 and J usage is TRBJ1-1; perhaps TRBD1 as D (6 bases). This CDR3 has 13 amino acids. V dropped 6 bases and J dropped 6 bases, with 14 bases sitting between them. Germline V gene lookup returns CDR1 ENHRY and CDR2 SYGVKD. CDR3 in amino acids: CAIRETGSSEAFF. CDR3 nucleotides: TGTGCCATCAGGGAGACAGGCTCATCTGAAGCTTTCTTT.

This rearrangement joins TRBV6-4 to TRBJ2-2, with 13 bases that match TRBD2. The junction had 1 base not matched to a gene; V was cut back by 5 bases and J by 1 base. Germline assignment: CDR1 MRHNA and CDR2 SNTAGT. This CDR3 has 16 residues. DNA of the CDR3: TGTGCCAGCAGTCGGACTAGCGGGGGGAACACCGGGGAGCTGTTTTTT. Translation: CASSRTSGGNTGELFF.

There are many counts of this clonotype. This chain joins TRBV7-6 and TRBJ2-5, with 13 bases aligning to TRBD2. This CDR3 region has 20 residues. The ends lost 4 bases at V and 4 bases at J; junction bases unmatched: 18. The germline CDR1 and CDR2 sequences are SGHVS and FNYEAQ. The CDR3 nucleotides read TGTGCCAGCAGCTCTACCCACTCACTAGCGGGGGGGCCTATGGGAGAGACCCAGTACTTC. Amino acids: CASSSTHSLAGGPMGETQYF.

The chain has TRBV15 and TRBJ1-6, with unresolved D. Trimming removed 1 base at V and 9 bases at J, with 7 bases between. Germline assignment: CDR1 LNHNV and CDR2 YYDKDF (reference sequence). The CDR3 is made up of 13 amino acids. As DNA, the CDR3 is TGTGCCACCAGCAGAGTTGGAGGTTCACCCCTCCACTTT. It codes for CATSRVGGSPLHF.

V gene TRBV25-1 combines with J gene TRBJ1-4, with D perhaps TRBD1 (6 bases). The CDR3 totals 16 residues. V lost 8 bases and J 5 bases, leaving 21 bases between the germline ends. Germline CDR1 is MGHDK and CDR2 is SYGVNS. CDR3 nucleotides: TGTGCCAGCTCCTCGGGGGGCCGATGGGGGAATGAAAAACTGTTTTTT. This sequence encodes CASSSGGRWGNEKLFF.